This T cell receptor (beta chain) was documented in a study of blood T cells in healthy people across ages. Study-wide points: Age advanced and TCR beta diversity per million T cells fell, roughly linearly.

Each donor had about 10 milliliters of peripheral blood drawn. Total RNA extraction produced at least 5 micrograms (per sample) for the study. As regards this clonotype: Its antigen is not identified. One end of the junction fails to match germline, which may point to a read error.

Germline CDR1 SQVTM, CDR2 ANQGSEA. The CDR3 loop spans 16 amino acids. A second roughly 7 to 11 cycle PCR used barcoded and J-beta primers. Tags on each cDNA molecule came from a template-switch adaptor with 12 random nucleotides. MiXCR, run by TCRdb on the 5' RACE reads, gives a single entry per CDR3 protein. The sample lists approximately 1,700,000 distinct CDR3 sequences; about two fifths were seen once. The TCR comes from a human donor in good health. This chain links TRBV29-1 with TRBJ2-1, with 10 bases fitting TRBD1. The sample comprised blood. DNA of the CDR3: TGCAGCGCTGAAGATTTAGGGACAGGGGATTACAATGAGCAGTTCTTC. This sequence encodes CSAEDLGTGDYNEQFF.